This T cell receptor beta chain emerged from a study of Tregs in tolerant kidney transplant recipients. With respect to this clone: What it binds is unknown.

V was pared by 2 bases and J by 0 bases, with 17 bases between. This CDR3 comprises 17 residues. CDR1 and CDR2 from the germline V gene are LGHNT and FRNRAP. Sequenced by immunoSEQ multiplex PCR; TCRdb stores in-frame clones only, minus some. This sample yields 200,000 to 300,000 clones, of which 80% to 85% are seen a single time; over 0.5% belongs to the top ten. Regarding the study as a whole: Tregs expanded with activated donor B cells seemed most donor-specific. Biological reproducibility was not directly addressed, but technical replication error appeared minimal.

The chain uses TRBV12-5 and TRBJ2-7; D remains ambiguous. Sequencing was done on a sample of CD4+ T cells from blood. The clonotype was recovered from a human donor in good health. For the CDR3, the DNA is TGTGCTAGTGGTTTGATTGTTTCTACTCAAAGCTCCTACGAGCAGTACTTC. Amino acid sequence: CASGLIVSTQSSYEQYF.